The 5 T cell receptor beta chains listed next were all sequenced from one sample in a study of T cells in Graves' hyperthyroidism and ophthalmopathy. TCR beta CDR3 regions were amplified from RNA transcripts. The study used the HTBI primer set for a first-round RT-PCR of the TCR CDR3. TCRdb fed the multiplex PCR reads into MiXCR, producing one record per CDR3 protein. The data show around 600,000 distinct CDR3 sequences, with approximately 16% seen just once and roughly 3% held by the top ten. Sequences were obtained from blood. These receptors originate from a woman aged 40 to 49 with Graves' ophthalmopathy.

The rearrangement joins TRBV28 to TRBJ1-2, with a tentative D call TRBD1 (5 bases). CDR1 MDHEN and CDR2 SYDVKM come from the germline V gene. V was trimmed by 8 bases and J by 4 bases, leaving 17 bases between them. This CDR3 is 14 amino acids long. CDR3 sequence: CASRRGGRFYGYTF. The CDR3 nucleotides read TGTGCCAGCCGGCGGGGGGGACGGTTCTATGGCTACACCTTC.

The gene calls are TRBV6-5 and TRBJ2-3, with 10 bases fitting TRBD2. Germline V gene data show CDR1 as MNHEY and CDR2 as SVGAGI. J lost 1 base, V lost 5 bases, and 9 bases had no gene match. The CDR3 length is 17 residues. CDR3 protein: CASSNLAGEGGTDTQYF. In DNA form, the CDR3 reads TGTGCCAGCAGTAACCTAGCGGGGGAGGGCGGCACAGATACGCAGTATTTT.

This clonotype was observed a handful of times. The chain combines TRBV20-1 with TRBJ2-5, with 10 bases aligning to TRBD2. Unmatched junction bases numbered 6, after V lost 3 bases and J lost 5 bases. Germline CDR1 reads DFQATT; CDR2 reads SNEGSKA (reference sequence). The CDR3 runs 14 residues. CDR3 in amino acids: CSASSLAGVETQYF. The CDR3 bases are TGCAGTGCTAGCAGCCTAGCGGGGGTGGAGACCCAGTACTTC.

This clonotype was seen repeatedly, ten times or more. V is TRBV12-3 or TRBV12-4 and J is TRBJ2-5; perhaps TRBD1 as D (5 bases). The V and J ends lost 3 bases and 5 bases respectively, with 13 bases between them. The CDR3 extends over 14 amino acids. CDR3 coding DNA: TGTGCCAGCAGTTTTAGCAGGGTGGTGGAGACCCAGTACTTC. This gives the protein CASSFSRVVETQYF.

This clonotype has at least ten counts. CDR3 DNA: TGCGCCAGCAGCTTGAGTGGCAGGGATGGCACAGATACGCAGTATTTT. The encoded protein is CASSLSGRDGTDTQYF. The chain links TRBV5-1 to TRBJ2-3, with D possibly matching TRBD1 (5 bases). Trimming pared 1 base from V and 1 base from J, leaving 13 bases between. Germline CDR1 reads SGHRS; CDR2 reads YFSETQ. CDR3 length: 16 amino acids.